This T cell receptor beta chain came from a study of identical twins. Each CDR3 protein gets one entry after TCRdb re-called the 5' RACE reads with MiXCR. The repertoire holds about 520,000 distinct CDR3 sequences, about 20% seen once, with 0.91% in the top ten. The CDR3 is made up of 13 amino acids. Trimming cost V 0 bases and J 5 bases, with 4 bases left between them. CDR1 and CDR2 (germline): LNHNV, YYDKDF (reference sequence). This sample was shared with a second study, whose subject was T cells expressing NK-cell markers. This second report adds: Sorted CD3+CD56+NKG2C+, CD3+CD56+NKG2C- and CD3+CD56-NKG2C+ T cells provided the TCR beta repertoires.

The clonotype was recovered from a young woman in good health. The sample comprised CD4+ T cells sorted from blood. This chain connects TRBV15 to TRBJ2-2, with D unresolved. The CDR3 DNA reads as TGTGCCACCAGCAGAGACCCAACCGGGGAGCTGTTTTTT. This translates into CATSRDPTGELFF.